The source of this T cell receptor (beta chain) is a study of regulatory T cells in long-lasting Graves disease. In its sample, this clonotype was seen many times. The CDR3 extends over 13 amino acids. Germline assignment: CDR1 DFQATT and CDR2 SNEGSKA (reference sequence). V was shortened by 1 base and J by 5 bases, with 11 bases between the two germline ends. As to time point: persistent/refractory GD, antithyroid drugs over 5 years with positive TRAb. PBMC RNA served as the TCR library source. CDR3 regions were amplified by Arm-PCR using iRepertoire HTBI primers to build TCR beta libraries. In TCRdb, the multiplex PCR reads were re-called with MiXCR into one record per CDR3 protein. The sample contains 400,000 or so distinct CDR3 sequences, 23% of which appear only once.

The clonotype was recovered from a female donor with Graves disease. The rearrangement joins TRBV20-1 to TRBJ2-5; tentative D call: TRBD2 (6 bases). Sequenced here: peripheral blood mononuclear cells (PBMCs), sampled when the disease was refractory, from a patient treated with antithyroid drugs. The CDR3 loop is CSARARGWETQYF. The CDR3 DNA is TGCAGTGCTAGAGCCCGGGGGTGGGAGACCCAGTACTTC.